The 18 T cell receptor beta chains in this list originate from one sample, sequenced in a study of shared clonotypes between healthy human individuals. Here immunoSEQ multiplex PCR was the method, and the copy in TCRdb shows in-frame clones only, minus some. This sample has roughly 2.5 million clones, with around 90% found just once. The sample was naive CD4+ T cells sorted from blood. Subset here: CD45RA+ positively selected. Receptors were obtained from a man aged 18 to 35 in good health.

V usage is TRBV29-1 and J usage is TRBJ2-7, with 12 bases aligning to TRBD2. V shed 7 bases, J shed 5 bases, and the junction held 3 bases outside the gene matches. CDR1 SQVTM and CDR2 ANQGSEA come from the germline V gene. The CDR3 is made up of 12 amino acids. The CDR3 sequence is CSAGLAGNEQYF. In nucleotides, the CDR3 is TGCAGCGCCGGACTAGCGGGGAACGAGCAGTACTTC.

The CDR3 DNA reads TGTGCCCGAATAAGACAGGGGGCCTTCGATGAGCAGTTCTTC. Translated, it gives CARIRQGAFDEQFF. The V call is TRBV2, the J call TRBJ2-1; 10 bases agree with TRBD1. From germline, CDR1 is SNHLY and CDR2 FYNNEI. Losses at the gene ends were 11 bases for V and 8 bases for J; bases not matched to a gene: 12. This CDR3 has 14 residues. Full variable domain (rest looked up from reference TRBV2 and TRBJ2-1): EPEVTQTPSHQVTQMGQEVILRCVPISNHLYFYWYRQILGQKVEFLVSFYNNEISEKSEIFDDQFSVERPDGSNFTLKIRSTKLEDSAMYFCARIRQGAFDEQFFGPGTRLTVL.

This chain links TRBV4-1 with TRBJ1-2; 8 bases fit TRBD1. Germline V CDR1 and CDR2: MGHRA, YSYEKL. The CDR3 extends over 16 amino acids. V lost 0 bases and J lost 8; bases outside the gene matches: 11. CDR3 nucleotide sequence: TGCGCCAGCAGCCAAGAAGGTTCAGGGGGCGCTTTGGGCTACACCTTC. This gives the protein CASSQEGSGGALGYTF.

This clone came up once. J is TRBJ1-4 and V is TRBV7-2; TRBD1 aligns across 8 bases. V lost 0 bases to trimming and J lost 3 bases; unmatched junction nucleotides: 3. This CDR3 region has 16 residues. Germline V gene sequence: CDR1 SGHTA, CDR2 FQGNSA. The CDR3 region has the DNA TGTGCCAGCAGCTTAGCACAGGGGGTTGCTAATGAAAAACTGTTTTTT. It encodes CASSLAQGVANEKLFF.

The chain couples TRBV5-4 to TRBJ1-2; a possible D gene is TRBD1 (5 bases). Germline-derived CDR1 and CDR2 are SGHNT and YYREEE (reference sequence). The V and J ends lost 4 bases and 4 bases respectively, with 20 bases between them. The length of the CDR3 is 16 residues. The CDR3 coding sequence is TGTGCCAGCAGCCCTATGGGGGGTTTGGTAGCCTATGGCTACACCTTC. Translation: CASSPMGGLVAYGYTF. Variable domain in full (rest from reference TRBV5-4 and TRBJ1-2): ETGVTQSPTHLIKTRGQQVTLRCSSQSGHNTVSWYQQALGQGPQFIFQYYREEENGRGNFPPRFSGLQFPNYSSELNVNALELDDSALYLCASSPMGGLVAYGYTFGSGTRLTVV.

The CDR3 nucleotides are TGTGCCAGCAGTGTGGTTGGGGGCGCCGGGGAGACCCAGTACTTC. Its translation: CASSVVGGAGETQYF. The V and J genes are TRBV25-1 and TRBJ2-5; perhaps TRBD1 as D (6 bases). V shed 4 bases and J shed 5 bases, with 17 bases lying between them. Germline V gene lookup returns CDR1 MGHDK and CDR2 SYGVNS. The CDR3 length is 15 residues.

On this clone: The conserved closing phenylalanine or tryptophan is absent in this CDR3, likely reflecting a read error. CDR3 nucleotide sequence: TGCAGCGTGGGATCGGGTGGACGGGGTTATGGCTACACCCTC. Amino acids: CSVGSGGRGYGYTL. V and J are TRBV29-1 and TRBJ1-2; D not resolved. The CDR3 contains 14 residues. The germline V gene has CDR1 SQVTM and CDR2 ANQGSEA. Between the trimmed V and J ends, which lost 6 bases and 5 bases, there was a span of 19 bases.

Note on this clone: This sample includes further DNA sequences coding for the same CDR3. J is TRBJ1-6 and V is TRBV27; TRBD1 matches at 7 bases. This CDR3 has 14 amino acids. Germline V gene lookup returns CDR1 MNHEY and CDR2 SMNVEV (reference sequence). V gave up 3 bases and J gave up 6 bases; unmatched junction bases: 2. DNA of the CDR3: TGTGCCAGCAGTTTCGGGACAGCTAATTCACCCCTCCACTTT. Residues: CASSFGTANSPLHF.

This chain uses TRBV13 with TRBJ2-1; 9 bases line up with TRBD2. The length of the CDR3 is 15 residues. Germline assignment: CDR1 PRHDT and CDR2 FYEKMQ (reference sequence). J gave up 1 base and V 5 bases, and 3 bases lay outside the gene matches. The CDR3, as DNA: TGTGCCAGCAGCGCAAGCGGGAGGTCCTACAATGAGCAGTTCTTC. Translation: CASSASGRSYNEQFF.

The chain has TRBV9 and TRBJ2-2; TRBD1 agrees at 10 bases. CDR1 SGDLS and CDR2 YYNGEE come from the germline V gene. The CDR3 covers 14 residues. With V trimmed by 7 bases and J by 6 bases, 6 bases remained unmatched. Written as DNA, the CDR3 is TGTGCCAGCCGGGGCGGGACAGGGGCCGGGGAGCTGTTTTTT. Its translation: CASRGGTGAGELFF.

The chain joins TRBV27 to TRBJ2-5, with 14 bases aligning to TRBD2. Per the germline V gene, CDR1 is MNHEY and CDR2 is SMNVEV (reference sequence). This CDR3 comprises 20 residues. Losses at the gene ends were 5 bases for V and 7 bases for J; bases not matched to a gene: 21. This chain's CDR3 is CASSASGTSGRGVVRGTQYF. CDR3 DNA: TGTGCCAGCAGTGCCTCCGGGACTAGCGGGAGAGGAGTGGTACGTGGGACCCAGTACTTC.

A single count supports this clone. The chain joins TRBV18 to TRBJ1-1, with a possible D match to TRBD1 (6 bases). The germline V and J ends were trimmed by 1 base and 7 bases, with 16 bases remaining between them. There are 15 residues in the CDR3. Germline loops: CDR1 KGHSH, CDR2 LQKENI. The CDR3 reads CASSPLQQGGVEAFF. CDR3 nucleotide sequence: TGTGCCAGCTCACCACTTCAACAGGGTGGGGTTGAAGCTTTCTTT.

This rearrangement joins TRBV4-1 to TRBJ2-2; 7 nucleotides match TRBD2. The CDR3 loop spans 19 amino acids. Per germline, CDR1 MGHRA and CDR2 YSYEKL. Trimming at V came to 0 bases and at J to 2 bases, leaving 12 bases not matched to a gene. CDR3 nucleotide sequence: TGCGCCAGCAGCCAAGATGGGGGGAAGGGAGGGCGAAACACCGGGGAGCTGTTTTTT. Its translation: CASSQDGGKGGRNTGELFF.

The rearrangement links TRBV28 to TRBJ2-7; tentative D call: TRBD1 (6 bases). This CDR3 comprises 16 residues. With 9 bases removed from V and 4 bases from J, the gap between germline ends came to 25 bases. Germline CDR1 is MDHEN and CDR2 is SYDVKM. As DNA, the CDR3 is TGTGCCAGTAGACCCTTACAGGGATTGAAGGGATACGAGCAGTACTTC. Translating gives CASRPLQGLKGYEQYF.

J is TRBJ1-5 and V is TRBV15; perhaps TRBD1 as D (6 bases). The CDR3 extends over 15 amino acids. V lost 1 base and J lost 8, with 15 bases in between. Germline V lookup: CDR1 LNHNV, CDR2 YYDKDF (reference sequence). The chain's CDR3 is CATSRGGGRGEPQHF. The DNA for the CDR3 is TGTGCCACCAGCAGAGGGGGGGGCCGAGGAGAGCCCCAGCATTTT.

This chain uses TRBV11-3 with TRBJ2-4; 7 nucleotides line up with TRBD1. The trim removed 5 bases at V and 6 bases at J, leaving 10 bases unmatched. Germline-derived CDR1 and CDR2 are SGHNT and YENEEA. The CDR3 contains 15 residues. CDR3 protein: CASSQGTVGVNIQYF. The CDR3 nucleotides are TGTGCCAGCAGCCAAGGGACAGTGGGGGTAAACATTCAGTACTTC.

The rearrangement links TRBV9 to TRBJ2-3, with D possibly being TRBD2 (7 bases). The CDR3 covers 17 residues. V shed 4 bases and J shed 0 bases, with 18 bases lying between them. Germline assignment: CDR1 SGDLS and CDR2 YYNGEE. CDR3 amino acids: CASSQAGHPPSTDTQYF. The CDR3 DNA sequence: TGTGCCAGCAGCCAAGCGGGACATCCTCCTAGCACAGATACGCAGTATTTT. Drawing the rest from reference TRBV9 and TRBJ2-3, the complete variable domain is DSGVTQTPKHLITATGQRVTLRCSPRSGDLSVYWYQQSLDQGLQFLIQYYNGEERAKGNILERFSAQQFPDLHSELNLSSLELGDSALYFCASSQAGHPPSTDTQYFGPGTRLTVL.

The chain couples TRBV19 to TRBJ2-4, with 7 bases matching TRBD2. J lost 4 bases, V lost 9 bases, and 12 bases had no gene match. Germline lookup yields CDR1 LNHDA and CDR2 SQIVND (reference sequence). The CDR3 consists of 15 residues. CDR3 nucleotides: TGTGCCAGCCAAACGTCGGGGACTACAAAAAACATTCAGTACTTC. Translation gives CASQTSGTTKNIQYF.